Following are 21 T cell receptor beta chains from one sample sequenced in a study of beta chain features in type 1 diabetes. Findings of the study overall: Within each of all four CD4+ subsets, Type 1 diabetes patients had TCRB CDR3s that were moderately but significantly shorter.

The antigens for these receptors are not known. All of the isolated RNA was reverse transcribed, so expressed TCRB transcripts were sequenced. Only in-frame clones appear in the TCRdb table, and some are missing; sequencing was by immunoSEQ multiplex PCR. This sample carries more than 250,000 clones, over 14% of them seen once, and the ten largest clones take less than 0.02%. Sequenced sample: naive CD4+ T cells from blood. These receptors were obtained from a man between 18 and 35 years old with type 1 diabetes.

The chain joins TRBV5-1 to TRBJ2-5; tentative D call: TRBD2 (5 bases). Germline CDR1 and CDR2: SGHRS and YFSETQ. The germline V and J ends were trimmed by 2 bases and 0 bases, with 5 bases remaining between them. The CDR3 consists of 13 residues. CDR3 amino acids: CASSLADQETQYF. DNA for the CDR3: TGCGCCAGCAGCTTAGCGGACCAAGAGACCCAGTACTTC.

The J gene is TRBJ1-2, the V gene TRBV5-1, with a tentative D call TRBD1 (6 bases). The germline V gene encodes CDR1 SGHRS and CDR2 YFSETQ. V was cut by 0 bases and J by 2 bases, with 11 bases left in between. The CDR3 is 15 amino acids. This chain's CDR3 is CASSLVRGANYGYTF. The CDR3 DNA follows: TGCGCCAGCAGCTTGGTTCGGGGGGCAAACTATGGCTACACCTTC. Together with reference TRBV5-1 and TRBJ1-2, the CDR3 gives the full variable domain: KAGVTQTPRYLIKTRGQQVTLSCSPISGHRSVSWYQQTPGQGLQFLFEYFSETQRNKGNFPGRFSGRQFSNSRSEMNVSTLELGDSALYLCASSLVRGANYGYTFGSGTRLTVV.

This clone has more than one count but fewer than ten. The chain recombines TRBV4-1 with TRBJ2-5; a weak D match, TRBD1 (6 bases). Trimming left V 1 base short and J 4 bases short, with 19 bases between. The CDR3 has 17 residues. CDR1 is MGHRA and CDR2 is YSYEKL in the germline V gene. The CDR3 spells CASSQAAHKEGGETQYF. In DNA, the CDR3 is TGCGCCAGCAGCCAAGCGGCCCATAAGGAAGGGGGAGAGACCCAGTACTTC.

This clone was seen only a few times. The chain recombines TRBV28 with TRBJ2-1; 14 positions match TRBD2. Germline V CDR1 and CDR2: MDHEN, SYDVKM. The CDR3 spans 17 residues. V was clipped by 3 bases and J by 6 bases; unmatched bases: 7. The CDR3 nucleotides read TGTGCCAGCAGTTTTCCACTGGGACTAGCGGGAGCCAATGAGCAGTTCTTC. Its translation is CASSFPLGLAGANEQFF. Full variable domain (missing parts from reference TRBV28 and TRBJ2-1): DVKVTQSSRYLVKRTGEKVFLECVQDMDHENMFWYRQDPGLGLRLIYFSYDVKMKEKGDIPEGYSVSREKKERFSLILESASTNQTSMYLCASSFPLGLAGANEQFFGPGTRLTVL.

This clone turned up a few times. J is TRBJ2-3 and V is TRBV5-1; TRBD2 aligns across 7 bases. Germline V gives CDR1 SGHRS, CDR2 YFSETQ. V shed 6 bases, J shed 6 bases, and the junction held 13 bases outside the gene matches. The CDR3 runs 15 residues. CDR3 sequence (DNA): TGCGCCAGCACCTACCTCGGGGGGACCACCGATACGCAGTATTTT. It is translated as CASTYLGGTTDTQYF.

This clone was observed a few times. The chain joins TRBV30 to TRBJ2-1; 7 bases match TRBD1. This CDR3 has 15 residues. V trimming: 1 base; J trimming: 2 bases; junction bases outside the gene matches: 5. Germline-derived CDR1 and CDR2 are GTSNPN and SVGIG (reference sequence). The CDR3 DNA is TGTGCCTGGAGTGGGGGACAGTCAACCTACAATGAGCAGTTCTTC. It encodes CAWSGGQSTYNEQFF.

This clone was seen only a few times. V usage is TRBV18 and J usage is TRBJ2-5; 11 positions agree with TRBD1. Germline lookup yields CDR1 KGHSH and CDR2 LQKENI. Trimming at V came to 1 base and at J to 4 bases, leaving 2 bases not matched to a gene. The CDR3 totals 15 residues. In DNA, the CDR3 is TGTGCCAGCTCACCACGGACAGGGGGCATAGAGACCCAGTACTTC. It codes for CASSPRTGGIETQYF.

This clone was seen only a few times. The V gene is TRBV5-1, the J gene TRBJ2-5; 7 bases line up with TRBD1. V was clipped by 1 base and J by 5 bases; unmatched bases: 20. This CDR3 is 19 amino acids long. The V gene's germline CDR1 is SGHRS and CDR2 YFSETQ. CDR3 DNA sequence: TGCGCCAGCAGCTTGTCCCAGTGGCTTCTAAGGGGGCCGGCGGAGACCCAGTACTTC. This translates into CASSLSQWLLRGPAETQYF.

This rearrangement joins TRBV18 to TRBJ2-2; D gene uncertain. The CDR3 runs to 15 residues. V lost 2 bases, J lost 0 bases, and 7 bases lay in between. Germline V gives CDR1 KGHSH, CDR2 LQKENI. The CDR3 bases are TGTGCCAGCTCACCAGAGTCATCGAACACCGGGGAGCTGTTTTTT. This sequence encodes CASSPESSNTGELFF. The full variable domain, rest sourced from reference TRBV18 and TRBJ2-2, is NAGVMQNPRHLVRRRGQEARLRCSPMKGHSHVYWYRQLPEEGLKFMVYLQKENIIDESGMPKERFSAEFPKEGPSILRIQQVVRGDSAAYFCASSPESSNTGELFFGEGSRLTVL.

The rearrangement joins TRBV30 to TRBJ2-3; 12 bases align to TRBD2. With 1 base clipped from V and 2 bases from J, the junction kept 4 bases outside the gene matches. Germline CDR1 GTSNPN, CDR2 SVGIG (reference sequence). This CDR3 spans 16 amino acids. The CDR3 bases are TGTGCCTGGAGTGCCGGGACTAGCGGGTACACAGATACGCAGTATTTT. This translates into CAWSAGTSGYTDTQYF. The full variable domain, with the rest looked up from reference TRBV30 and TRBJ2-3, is SQTIHQWPATLVQPVGSPLSLECTVEGTSNPNLYWYRQAAGRGLQLLFYSVGIGQISSEVPQNLSASRPQDRQFILSSKKLLLSDSGFYLCAWSAGTSGYTDTQYFGPGTRLTVL.

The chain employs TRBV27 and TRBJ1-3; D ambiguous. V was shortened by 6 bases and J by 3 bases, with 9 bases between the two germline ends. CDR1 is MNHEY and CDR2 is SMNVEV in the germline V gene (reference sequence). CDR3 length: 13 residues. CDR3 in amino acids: CASRPNGGNTIYF. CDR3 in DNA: TGTGCCAGCAGACCAAACGGTGGAAACACCATATATTTT.

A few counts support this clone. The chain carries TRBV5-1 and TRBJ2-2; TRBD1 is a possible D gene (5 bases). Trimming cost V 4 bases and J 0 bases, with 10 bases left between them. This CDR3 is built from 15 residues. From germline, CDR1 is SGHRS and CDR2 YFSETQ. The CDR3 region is CASSVGHTNTGELFF. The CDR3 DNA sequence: TGCGCCAGCAGCGTCGGACACACGAACACCGGGGAGCTGTTTTTT.

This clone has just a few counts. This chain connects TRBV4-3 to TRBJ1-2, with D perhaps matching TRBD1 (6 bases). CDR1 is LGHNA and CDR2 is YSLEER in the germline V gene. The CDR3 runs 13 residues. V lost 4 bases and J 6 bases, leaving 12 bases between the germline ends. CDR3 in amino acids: CASSPRGGDGYTF. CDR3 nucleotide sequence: TGCGCCAGCAGCCCCCGAGGGGGGGATGGCTACACCTTC.

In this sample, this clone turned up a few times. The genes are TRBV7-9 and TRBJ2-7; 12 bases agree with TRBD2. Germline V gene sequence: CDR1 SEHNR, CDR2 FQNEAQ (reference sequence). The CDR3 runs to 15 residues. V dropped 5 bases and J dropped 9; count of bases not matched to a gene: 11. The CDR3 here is CASSPRLAGALAQYF. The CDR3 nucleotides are TGTGCCAGCAGCCCTAGACTAGCGGGAGCCCTCGCGCAGTACTTC.

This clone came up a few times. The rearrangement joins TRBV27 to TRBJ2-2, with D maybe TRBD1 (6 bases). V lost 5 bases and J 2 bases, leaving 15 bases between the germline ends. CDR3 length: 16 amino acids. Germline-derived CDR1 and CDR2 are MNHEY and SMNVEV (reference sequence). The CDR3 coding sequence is TGTGCCAGCAGTCCCCGCGCAGGGGCCAACACCGGGGAGCTGTTTTTT. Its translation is CASSPRAGANTGELFF.

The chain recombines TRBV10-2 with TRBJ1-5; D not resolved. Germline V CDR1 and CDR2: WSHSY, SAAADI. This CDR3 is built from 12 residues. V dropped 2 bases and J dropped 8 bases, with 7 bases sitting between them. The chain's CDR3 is CASSERRKPQHF. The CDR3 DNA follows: TGCGCCAGCAGTGAGAGGAGAAAGCCCCAGCATTTT.

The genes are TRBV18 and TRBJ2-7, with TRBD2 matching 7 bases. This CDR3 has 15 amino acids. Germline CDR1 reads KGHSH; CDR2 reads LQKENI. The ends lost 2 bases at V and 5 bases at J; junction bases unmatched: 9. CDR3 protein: CASSPNRDYSHEQYF. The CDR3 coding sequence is TGTGCCAGCTCACCAAACCGGGACTACTCGCACGAGCAGTACTTC.

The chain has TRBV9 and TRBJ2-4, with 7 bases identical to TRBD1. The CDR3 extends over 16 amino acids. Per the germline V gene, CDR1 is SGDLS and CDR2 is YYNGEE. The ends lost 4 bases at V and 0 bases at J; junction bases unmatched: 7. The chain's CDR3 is CASSRGGLEAKNIQYF. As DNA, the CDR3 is TGTGCCAGCAGCCGAGGGGGCTTGGAAGCCAAAAACATTCAGTACTTC. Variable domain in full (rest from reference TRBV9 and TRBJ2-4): DSGVTQTPKHLITATGQRVTLRCSPRSGDLSVYWYQQSLDQGLQFLIQYYNGEERAKGNILERFSAQQFPDLHSELNLSSLELGDSALYFCASSRGGLEAKNIQYFGAGTRLSVL.

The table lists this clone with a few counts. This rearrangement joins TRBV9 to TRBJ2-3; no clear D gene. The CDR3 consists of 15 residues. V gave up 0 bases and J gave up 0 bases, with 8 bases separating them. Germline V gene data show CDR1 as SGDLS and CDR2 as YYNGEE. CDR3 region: CASSVGGRSTDTQYF. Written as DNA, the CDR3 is TGTGCCAGCAGCGTAGGTGGGCGCAGCACAGATACGCAGTATTTT.

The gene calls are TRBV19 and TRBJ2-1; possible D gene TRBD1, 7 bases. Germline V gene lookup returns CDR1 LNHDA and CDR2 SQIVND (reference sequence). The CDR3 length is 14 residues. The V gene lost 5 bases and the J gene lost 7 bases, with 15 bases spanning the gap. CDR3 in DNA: TGTGCCAGTAGTCCTCGGCGGGGACAGAATGAGCAGTTCTTC. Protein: CASSPRRGQNEQFF.

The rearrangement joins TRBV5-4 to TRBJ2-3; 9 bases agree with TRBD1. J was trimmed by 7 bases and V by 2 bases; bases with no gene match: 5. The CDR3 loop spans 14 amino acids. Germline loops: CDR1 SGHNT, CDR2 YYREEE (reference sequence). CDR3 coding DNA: TGTGCCAGCAGCTTCGGACAGGGGACAAATACGCAGTATTTT. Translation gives CASSFGQGTNTQYF.